This T cell receptor beta chain comes out of a study of shared clonotypes between healthy human individuals. Germline CDR1 SGHTA, CDR2 FQGNSA. The trim removed 1 base at V and 4 bases at J, leaving 7 bases unmatched. The CDR3 runs to 17 residues. All donors were healthy HIV-negative adults lacking recent acute infections or vaccinations. A deep-level run was used for the assay. The authors distributed each subset's genomic DNA evenly over several immunoSEQ plates. The data were produced by immunoSEQ multiplex PCR, yet TCRdb's version contains in-frame clones alone and is incomplete. Here the sample spans around 700,000 clones, around 74% being singletons. Study-wide findings and caveats: Roughly 4.7% was the fraction of naive CD4 clonotypes found shared across several donors.

Turning to this clone: Antigen unknown.

Sequences were obtained from memory CD4+ T cells sorted from blood. Described subset: CD45RA-negative fraction. This clonotype was sampled from a woman between 25 and 40 years old in good health. The gene calls are TRBV7-2 and TRBJ2-1, with 10 positions matching TRBD2. The CDR3 sequence is CASSLVGKREGYNEQFF. The CDR3 DNA follows: TGTGCCAGCAGCTTAGTTGGCAAGCGGGAGGGTTACAATGAGCAGTTCTTC.